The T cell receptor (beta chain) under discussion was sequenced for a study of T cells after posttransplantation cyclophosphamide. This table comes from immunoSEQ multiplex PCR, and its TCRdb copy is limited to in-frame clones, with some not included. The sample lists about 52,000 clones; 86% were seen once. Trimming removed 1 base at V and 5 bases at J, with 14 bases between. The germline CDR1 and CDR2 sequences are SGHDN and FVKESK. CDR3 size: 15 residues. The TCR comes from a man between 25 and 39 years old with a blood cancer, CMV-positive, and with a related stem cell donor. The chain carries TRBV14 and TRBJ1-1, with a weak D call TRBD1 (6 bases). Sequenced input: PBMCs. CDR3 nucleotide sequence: TGTGCCAGCAGCCAAGTCGCAGGGGCGGGTACTGAAGCTTTCTTT. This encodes CASSQVAGAGTEAFF.